The entry below gives a single TCR beta chain sequence along with its context. No antigen is known for it. TCRdb's copy holds only in-frame clones and misses some; the assay was immunoSEQ multiplex PCR. The repertoire holds some 130,000 clones, over 80% seen once, with more than 3% in the top ten. Per germline, CDR1 LGHDT and CDR2 YNNKEL (reference sequence). The CDR3 spans 14 residues. The ends were cut back, 5 bases at V and 0 bases at J, with 8 bases in the middle. This specimen belongs to a study of T cell responses to AZD1222 COVID-19 vaccine. General study findings and limits: Samples come after the peak T cell response, not at day 14. Just a handful of people given AZD1222 tested seropositive at baseline. Spike-specific TCR breadth and depth both grew after two AZD1222 doses. Mostly white British, mostly female donors; authors suggested clonal diversity may be underestimated.

V is TRBV3-1 (or the pseudogene TRBV3-2) and J is TRBJ1-3; D may be TRBD1 (5 bases). The TCR was taken from an adult who received the AZD1222 COVID-19 vaccine. Here the sequenced sample was peripheral blood, taken 28 days after the second AZD1222 dose. The CDR3 region has the DNA TGTGCCAGCAGCAACCAGGGCTCTGGAAACACCATATATTTT. It yields the protein CASSNQGSGNTIYF.